The rows below give T cell receptor beta chains drawn from one sample of a study of OX40 agonist ivuxolimab in advanced cancers. Assay: immunoSEQ multiplex PCR; the TCRdb copy retains only in-frame clones and omits some. Seen here are roughly 100,000 clones, approximately 85% observed once, and the top ten hold about 3.8%. The source material was CD4+ or CD8+ T cells sorted from blood, sampled in a trial of the OX40 agonist ivuxolimab. All receptors derive from an adult with an advanced solid tumor such as melanoma, head and neck, liver or kidney cancer. Both conserved end residues are part of each CDR3. The D gene is left open where the match is weak. Not every row has a clone size; where given, it reads once, few, many or a size class.

clone_size	j_call	v_call	d_call	cdr3_aa	cdr3_nt
-	TRBJ2-2	TRBV6-4	-	CASSVDYRTGELFF	TGTGCCAGCAGCGTAGATTACCGCACCGGGGAGCTGTTTTTT
-	TRBJ2-5	TRBV5-4	-	CASSFREWETQYF	TGTGCCAGCAGCTTTCGGGAGTGGGAGACCCAGTACTTC
-	TRBJ2-7	TRBV7-9	TRBD1	CASSFERKGGARTGEQYF	TGTGCCAGCAGCTTCGAAAGGAAAGGGGGCGCGAGAACGGGCGAGCAGTACTTC
-	TRBJ2-3	TRBV30	-	CAWSDPRARDGTQYF	TGTGCCTGGAGCGACCCGAGAGCTAGAGACGGTACGCAGTATTTT
-	TRBJ2-2	TRBV7-9	-	CASSLGTGELFF	TGTGCCAGCAGCTTGGGCACCGGGGAGCTGTTTTTT
-	TRBJ2-3	TRBV7-2	-	CASSLGPGGGSTDTQYF	TGTGCCAGCAGCTTAGGGCCGGGTGGGGGGAGTACAGATACGCAGTATTTT
-	TRBJ2-2	TRBV15	-	CATLGLSGTGELFF	TGTGCCACCTTGGGACTCTCCGGCACCGGGGAGCTGTTTTTT
-	TRBJ1-3	TRBV9	-	CASSVDDFSGNTIYF	TGTGCCAGCAGCGTAGACGATTTCTCTGGAAACACCATATATTTT
-	TRBJ2-7	TRBV7-2	-	CASSLGGRHEQYF	TGTGCCAGCAGCTTAGGGGGTCGGCACGAGCAGTACTTC
-	TRBJ1-4	TRBV5-4	TRBD1	CASSSRDRDEKLFF	TGTGCCAGCAGCTCCCGGGACAGGGATGAAAAACTGTTTTTT
-	TRBJ2-3	TRBV5-1	-	CASSLRAGVGTDTQYF	TGCGCCAGCAGCTTGAGGGCAGGGGTTGGCACAGATACGCAGTATTTT
-	TRBJ2-1	TRBV27	TRBD2	CASSKRELSYNEQFF	TGTGCCAGCAGCAAGCGGGAGCTTTCCTACAATGAGCAGTTCTTC
-	TRBJ2-7	TRBV5-5	TRBD1	CASSLEGTGQNEQYF	TGTGCCAGCAGCTTGGAGGGGACAGGTCAAAACGAGCAGTACTTC
-	TRBJ2-5	TRBV5-1	TRBD1	CASSSPRGQGLVRETQYF	TGCGCCAGCAGCTCCCCTCGGGGACAGGGTTTAGTTAGAGAGACCCAGTACTTC
-	TRBJ2-7	TRBV7-2	TRBD2	CASSFGGGAYEQYF	TGTGCCAGCAGCTTCGGGGGAGGGGCCTACGAGCAGTACTTC
-	TRBJ2-5	TRBV5-4	-	CASSGEAGQETQYF	TGTGCCAGCTCCGGGGAGGCCGGGCAAGAGACCCAGTACTTC
-	TRBJ2-1	TRBV30	TRBD2	CAWDRSSGSGQFF	TGTGCCTGGGATCGTTCTAGCGGGAGTGGTCAGTTCTTC
-	TRBJ1-5	TRBV7-2	TRBD1	CASSLQGWDRGVGQPQHF	TGTGCCAGCAGCCTTCAAGGGTGGGACAGGGGAGTTGGTCAGCCCCAGCATTTT
-	TRBJ2-4	TRBV6-6	TRBD2	CAISGTAKNIQYF	TGTGCCATAAGCGGGACGGCCAAAAACATTCAGTACTTC
once	TRBJ2-7	TRBV30	TRBD1	CAWSTPHRGRRYEQYF	TGTGCCTGGAGTACACCTCACAGGGGGCGCAGGTACGAGCAGTACTTC
-	TRBJ2-7	TRBV19	TRBD1	CASSMTGTVTYEQYF	TGTGCCAGTAGTATGACCGGGACAGTCACCTACGAGCAGTACTTC
once	TRBJ2-5	TRBV2	TRBD2	CAGKTSGGGETQYF	TGTGCCGGAAAGACTAGCGGGGGCGGAGAGACCCAGTACTTC